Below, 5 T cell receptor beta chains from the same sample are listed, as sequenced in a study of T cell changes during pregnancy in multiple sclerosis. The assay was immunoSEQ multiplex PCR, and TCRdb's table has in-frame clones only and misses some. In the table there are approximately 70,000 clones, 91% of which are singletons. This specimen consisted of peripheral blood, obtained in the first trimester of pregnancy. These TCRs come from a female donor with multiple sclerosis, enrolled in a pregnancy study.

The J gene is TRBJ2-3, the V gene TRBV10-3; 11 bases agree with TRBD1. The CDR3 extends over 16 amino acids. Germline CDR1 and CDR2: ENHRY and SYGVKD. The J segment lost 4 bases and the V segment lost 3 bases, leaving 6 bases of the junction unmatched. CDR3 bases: TGTGCCATCAGTGACCCCGGACAGGGGGCCTCAGATACGCAGTATTTT. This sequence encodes CAISDPGQGASDTQYF.

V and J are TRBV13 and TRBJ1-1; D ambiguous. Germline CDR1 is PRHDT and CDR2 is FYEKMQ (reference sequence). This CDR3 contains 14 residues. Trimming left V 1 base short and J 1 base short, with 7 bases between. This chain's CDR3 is CASSLAQSNTEAFF. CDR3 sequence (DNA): TGTGCCAGCAGCTTAGCACAGTCGAACACTGAAGCTTTCTTT.

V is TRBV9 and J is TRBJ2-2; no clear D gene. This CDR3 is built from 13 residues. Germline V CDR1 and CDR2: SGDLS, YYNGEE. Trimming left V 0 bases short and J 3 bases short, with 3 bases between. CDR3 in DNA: TGTGCCAGCAGCGTAGGAGACACCGGGGAGCTGTTTTTT. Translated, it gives CASSVGDTGELFF.

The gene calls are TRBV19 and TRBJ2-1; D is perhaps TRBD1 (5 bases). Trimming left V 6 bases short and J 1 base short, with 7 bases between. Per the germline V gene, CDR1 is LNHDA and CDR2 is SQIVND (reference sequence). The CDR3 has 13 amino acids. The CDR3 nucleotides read TGTGCCAGTAGGGACATTTCCTACAATGAGCAGTTCTTC. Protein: CASRDISYNEQFF.

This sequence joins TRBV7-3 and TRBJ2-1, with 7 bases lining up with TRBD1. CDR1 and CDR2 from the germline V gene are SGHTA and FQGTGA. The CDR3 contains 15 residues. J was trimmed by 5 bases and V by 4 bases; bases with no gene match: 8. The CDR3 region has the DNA TGTGCCAGCAGCTCTAACGCCGGGACAGACAATGAGCAGTTCTTC. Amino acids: CASSSNAGTDNEQFF.